Here is one TCR beta chain with its context. Antigen: not known. The data stem from a study of T cells expressing NK-cell markers. Study-level information: Most of the eight sequenced donors tested HCMV-seropositive; one tested seronegative.

TCRdb re-called the 5' RACE reads; every CDR3 protein appears as one record, without DNA. The sample has about 380,000 distinct CDR3 sequences. Overall study results and limits: The same clonotypes also predominated in the CD3+CD56-NKG2C+ fraction of a handful of donors. Clones of NKG2C+ T cells that had expanded were of unclear HCMV specificity.

Per germline, CDR1 LNHDA and CDR2 SQIVND (reference sequence). The CDR3 extends over 15 amino acids. Sequencing was carried out using blood T cells: a sorted CD56 or NKG2C T cell subset, CD4+ or CD8+ T cells, or bulk PBMC T cells (not recorded which). The rearrangement uses TRBV19 and TRBJ2-1; the D gene TCRdb calls, TRBD1, cannot be checked with no DNA. This TCR was recovered from a man aged 18 to 69 in good health. The CDR3 sequence is CASSIPRQGGNEQFF.